Following are 7 T cell receptor beta chains from one sample sequenced in a study of OX40 agonist ivuxolimab in advanced cancers. Libraries were constructed by the immunoSEQ multiplex PCR assay. Not all clones reach the TCRdb copy of this immuneACCESS table, which keeps in-frame sequences only. Checked studies attribute under half of the gap to unresolved V genes and leave the rest unexplained. The sample has 55,000 to 85,000 clones on record, 80% of them singletons. The ten largest clones represent 1.2% of the sample. The input for sequencing was CD4+ or CD8+ T cells sorted from blood, taken in a trial of the OX40 agonist ivuxolimab. The receptor source for this set is an adult with an advanced solid tumor such as melanoma, head and neck, liver or kidney cancer.

This chain links TRBV6-5 with TRBJ1-1; 11 bases fit TRBD1. Per the germline V gene, CDR1 is MNHEY and CDR2 is SVGAGI. J gave up 4 bases and V 4 bases, and 2 bases lay outside the gene matches. This CDR3 contains 14 residues. The CDR3 DNA follows: TGTGCCAGCAGTTCCGGGACAGGGGGCACTGAAGCTTTCTTT. It is translated as CASSSGTGGTEAFF.

This chain links TRBV9 with TRBJ1-1, with D perhaps matching TRBD1 (6 bases). Trimming took off 4 bases at V and 9 bases at J, with 19 bases between the two ends. CDR3 length equals 14 residues. Germline V gene data show CDR1 as SGDLS and CDR2 as YYNGEE. The CDR3 DNA follows: TGTGCCAGCAGCCCAAAAGGGGGATCCGGCAAAGCTTTCTTT. As protein: CASSPKGGSGKAFF. Drawing the rest from reference TRBV9 and TRBJ1-1, the complete variable domain is DSGVTQTPKHLITATGQRVTLRCSPRSGDLSVYWYQQSLDQGLQFLIQYYNGEERAKGNILERFSAQQFPDLHSELNLSSLELGDSALYFCASSPKGGSGKAFFGQGTRLTVV.

V gene TRBV6-6 combines with J gene TRBJ2-1; weak D call: TRBD2 (5 bases). The CDR3 spans 13 residues. Germline V lookup: CDR1 MNHNY, CDR2 SVGAGI (reference sequence). Deletions cut 6 bases from V and 2 bases from J, with 8 bases between. CDR3 protein: CASSGGPYNEQFF. The DNA for the CDR3 is TGTGCCAGCAGCGGCGGGCCCTACAATGAGCAGTTCTTC.

The rearrangement uses TRBV5-1 and TRBJ1-1; D gene uncertain. The length of the CDR3 is 15 residues. From germline, CDR1 is SGHRS and CDR2 YFSETQ. The V end was cut by 4 bases, the J end by 4 bases, with 17 bases between. CDR3 region: CASSPGGSASTEAFF. The CDR3 DNA is TGCGCCAGCAGCCCAGGTGGCAGTGCAAGCACTGAAGCTTTCTTT.

In this sample, this clone turned up a few times. This chain joins TRBV5-6 and TRBJ1-2; D is unresolved. Trimming shortened V by 1 base and J by 2 bases, and 3 bases separated the two germline ends. Germline loops: CDR1 SGHDT, CDR2 YYEEEE. The CDR3 has 12 residues. CDR3 amino acids: CASSLPNYGYTF. The CDR3 coding sequence is TGTGCCAGCAGCTTGCCCAACTATGGCTACACCTTC.

The chain is built from TRBV5-1 and TRBJ1-1; D is unresolved. This CDR3 is 16 amino acids long. The V end lost 1 base, the J end lost 2 bases, and 15 bases lay between the germline ends. Germline loops: CDR1 SGHRS, CDR2 YFSETQ. The CDR3 here is CASSLTLRASNTEAFF. DNA of the CDR3: TGCGCCAGCAGCTTGACCTTGAGGGCTAGCAACACTGAAGCTTTCTTT.

This clone has just a few counts. At the DNA level, this CDR3 is encoded by other sequences in the same sample as well. The rearrangement uses TRBV19 and TRBJ2-2; 11 bases are a match to TRBD2. Per germline, CDR1 LNHDA and CDR2 SQIVND (reference sequence). The J segment lost 3 bases and the V segment lost 8 bases, leaving 2 bases of the junction unmatched. This CDR3 contains 14 residues. CDR3 region: CASSSGGYTGELFF. The CDR3 coding sequence is TGTGCCAGTTCTAGCGGGGGGTACACCGGGGAGCTGTTTTTT.